This T cell receptor (beta chain) was recovered during a study of response to subunit inactivated influenza vaccine. Study conclusions and caveats: The authors put forward the suggestion that each seasonal influenza vaccination may bring in only a limited number of new T cells.

This clonotype was detected only once. The antigen remains undetermined. TCRdb ran MiXCR on the RT-PCR reads and lists one entry per CDR3 protein. The sample carries about 520,000 distinct CDR3 sequences, roughly 23% recorded once. The starting material was CD4+ T cells sorted from PBMCs, obtained roughly 5 days after vaccination. This receptor was obtained from a man in his fifties who received an inactivated influenza vaccine.

CDR3 bases: TGTGCCAGCAGTCCCGGGGGACTAGCGGGAGTACAAGAGACCCAGTACTTC. Amino acids: CASSPGGLAGVQETQYF. This chain joins TRBV28 and TRBJ2-5; 14 bases are a match to TRBD2. V shed 5 bases and J 2 bases; nucleotides not matched to a gene: 7. The CDR3 loop spans 17 amino acids. CDR1 and CDR2 from the germline V gene are MDHEN and SYDVKM.